This T cell receptor beta chain was found in a study of blood T cell repertoires in COVID-19. Germline V gene lookup returns CDR1 SGHRS and CDR2 YFSETQ. V shed 4 bases, J shed 5 bases, and the junction held 6 bases outside the gene matches. The CDR3 contains 14 residues. The repertoire was sequenced with immunoSEQ multiplex PCR; TCRdb's copy has only in-frame clones and lacks some. The sample lists about 240,000 clones, 82% occurring once. The V and J genes are TRBV5-1 and TRBJ2-7; 10 bases are shared with TRBD2. This TCR derives from a woman in her sixties with active or convalescent COVID-19. The sample taken for sequencing was peripheral blood. The CDR3 loop reads CASSTGLAPNEQYF. For the CDR3, the DNA is TGCGCCAGCAGCACGGGACTAGCGCCCAACGAGCAGTACTTC.